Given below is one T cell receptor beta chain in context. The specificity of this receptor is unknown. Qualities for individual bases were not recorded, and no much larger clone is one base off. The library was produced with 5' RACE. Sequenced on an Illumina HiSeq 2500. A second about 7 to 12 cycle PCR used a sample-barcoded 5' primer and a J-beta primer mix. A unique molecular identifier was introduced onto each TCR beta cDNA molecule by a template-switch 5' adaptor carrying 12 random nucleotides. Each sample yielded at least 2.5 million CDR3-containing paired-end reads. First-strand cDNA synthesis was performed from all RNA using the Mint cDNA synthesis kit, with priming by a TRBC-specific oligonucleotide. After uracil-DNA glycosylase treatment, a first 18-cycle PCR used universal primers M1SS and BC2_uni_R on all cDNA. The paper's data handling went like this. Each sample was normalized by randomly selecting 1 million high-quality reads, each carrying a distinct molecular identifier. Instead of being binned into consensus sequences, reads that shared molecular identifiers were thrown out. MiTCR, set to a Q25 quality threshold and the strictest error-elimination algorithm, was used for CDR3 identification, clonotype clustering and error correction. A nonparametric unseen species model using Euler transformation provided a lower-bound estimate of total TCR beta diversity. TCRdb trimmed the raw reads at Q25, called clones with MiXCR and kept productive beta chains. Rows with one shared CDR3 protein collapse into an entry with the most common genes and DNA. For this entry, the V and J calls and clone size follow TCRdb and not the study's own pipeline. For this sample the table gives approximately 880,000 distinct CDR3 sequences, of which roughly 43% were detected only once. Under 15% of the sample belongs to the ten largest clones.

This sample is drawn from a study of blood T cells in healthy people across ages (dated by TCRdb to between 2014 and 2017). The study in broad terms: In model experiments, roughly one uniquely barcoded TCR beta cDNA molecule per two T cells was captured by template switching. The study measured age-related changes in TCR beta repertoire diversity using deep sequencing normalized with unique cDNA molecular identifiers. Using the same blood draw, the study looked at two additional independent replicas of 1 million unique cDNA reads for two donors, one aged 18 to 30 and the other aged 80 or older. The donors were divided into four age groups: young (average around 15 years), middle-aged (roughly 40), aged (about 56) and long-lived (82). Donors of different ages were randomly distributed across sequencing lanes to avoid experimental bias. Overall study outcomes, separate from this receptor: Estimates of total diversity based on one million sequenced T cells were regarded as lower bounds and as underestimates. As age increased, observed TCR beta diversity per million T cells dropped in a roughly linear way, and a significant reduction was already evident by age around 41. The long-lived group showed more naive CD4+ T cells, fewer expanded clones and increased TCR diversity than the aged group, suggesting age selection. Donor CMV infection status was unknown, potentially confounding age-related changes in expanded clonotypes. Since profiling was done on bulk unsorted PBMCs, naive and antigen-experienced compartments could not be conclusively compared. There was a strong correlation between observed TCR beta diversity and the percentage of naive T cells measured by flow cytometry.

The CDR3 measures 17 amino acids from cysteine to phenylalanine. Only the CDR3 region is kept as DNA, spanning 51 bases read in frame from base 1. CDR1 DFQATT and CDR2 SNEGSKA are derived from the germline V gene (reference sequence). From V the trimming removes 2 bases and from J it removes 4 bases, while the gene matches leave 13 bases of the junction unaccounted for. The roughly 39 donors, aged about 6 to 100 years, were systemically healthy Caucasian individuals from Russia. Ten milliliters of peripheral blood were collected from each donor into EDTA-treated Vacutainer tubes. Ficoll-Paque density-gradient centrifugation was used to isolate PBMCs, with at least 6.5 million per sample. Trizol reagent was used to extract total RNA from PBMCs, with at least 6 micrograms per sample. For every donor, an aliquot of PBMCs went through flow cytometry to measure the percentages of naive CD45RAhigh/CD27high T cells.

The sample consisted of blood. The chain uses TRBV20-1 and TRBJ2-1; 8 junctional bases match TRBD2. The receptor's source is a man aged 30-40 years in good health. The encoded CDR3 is CSARRVPGSGGYNEQFF. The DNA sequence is TGCAGTGCTAGACGCGTCCCCGGCAGCGGGGGTTACAATGAGCAGTTCTTC.